Below are 25 T cell receptor beta chains sequenced from a single sample in a study of OX40 agonist ivuxolimab in advanced cancers. Clones were sequenced by immunoSEQ multiplex PCR, and TCRdb holds only the in-frame ones, with some missing. The sample has 100,000 or so clones, 70% to 85% seen once. Sequenced here: CD4+ or CD8+ T cells sorted from blood, sampled in a trial of the OX40 agonist ivuxolimab. The origin of the receptors is an adult with an advanced solid tumor such as melanoma, head and neck, liver or kidney cancer.

This CDR3 reads CASSQAGAEQYF. As DNA, the CDR3 is TGTGCCAGCAGCCAAGCTGGAGCAGAGCAGTACTTC. J is TRBJ2-7 and V is TRBV14; D gene unclear. Trimming took off 1 base at V and 7 bases at J, with 8 bases between the two ends. CDR3 length: 12 residues. From germline, CDR1 is SGHDN and CDR2 FVKESK.

This clone was seen only a few times. This chain joins TRBV23-1 and TRBJ2-6, with D perhaps TRBD1 or TRBD2 (5 bases each). TRBV23-1 is sorted into the ORF group, with uncertain function. Trimming took off 2 bases at V and 0 bases at J, with 11 bases between the two ends. The CDR3 extends over 17 amino acids. The CDR3 DNA reads TGCGCCAGCAGTCAAGAGGGGCGGAACTCTGGGGCCAACGTCCTGACTTTC. This translates into CASSQEGRNSGANVLTF.

This clone turned up a few times. This rearrangement joins TRBV9 to TRBJ2-2; no reliable D call. The V end was cut by 0 bases, the J end by 1 base, with 4 bases between. This CDR3 comprises 14 residues. CDR1 SGDLS and CDR2 YYNGEE come from the germline V gene. The CDR3 DNA sequence: TGTGCCAGCAGCGTAGGACAGAACACCGGGGAGCTGTTTTTT. This codes for CASSVGQNTGELFF. Using reference TRBV9 and TRBJ2-2 for the parts outside the CDR3, the full variable domain is DSGVTQTPKHLITATGQRVTLRCSPRSGDLSVYWYQQSLDQGLQFLIQYYNGEERAKGNILERFSAQQFPDLHSELNLSSLELGDSALYFCASSVGQNTGELFFGEGSRLTVL.

The chain recombines TRBV4-3 with TRBJ1-5; D unclear. CDR1 is LGHNA and CDR2 is YSLEER in the germline V gene. With 3 bases removed from V and 3 bases from J, the gap between germline ends came to 12 bases. The CDR3 sequence is 15 residues long. For the CDR3, the DNA is TGCGCCAGCAGCCAGACGGGGAGCGCCAATCAGCCCCAGCATTTT. Encoded protein: CASSQTGSANQPQHF.

The sample holds a few counts of this clone. The J gene is TRBJ2-1, the V gene TRBV9; 12 nucleotides agree with TRBD2. The CDR3 loop spans 17 amino acids. The junction had 11 bases not matched to a gene; V was cut back by 4 bases and J by 6 bases. Germline CDR1 reads SGDLS; CDR2 reads YYNGEE. DNA of the CDR3: TGTGCCAGCAGCTCAAGACTAGCGGGAGAGTGGGGCAATGAGCAGTTCTTC. Translation gives CASSSRLAGEWGNEQFF.

The V and J genes are TRBV6-5 and TRBJ1-5; unclear D gene. Germline CDR1 reads MNHEY; CDR2 reads SVGAGI. Trimming stripped 0 bases from V and 0 bases from J, with 6 bases between. The CDR3 extends over 15 amino acids. As DNA, the CDR3 is TGTGCCAGCAGTTACTCAGTTTATAGCAATCAGCCCCAGCATTTT. Translating it yields CASSYSVYSNQPQHF.

Here the CDR3 reads CASSSKTGEYNEQFF. Written as DNA, the CDR3 is TGTGCCAGCAGCTCTAAGACAGGGGAATACAATGAGCAGTTCTTC. The chain has TRBV7-6 and TRBJ2-1, with 8 bases that match TRBD1. CDR1 and CDR2 from the germline V gene are SGHVS and FNYEAQ. V trimming: 4 bases; J trimming: 4 bases; junction bases outside the gene matches: 6. This CDR3 has 15 residues.

Regarding this clone: Sequence at one end of the junction differs from germline and may be a read error. The genes are TRBV28 and TRBJ2-5; D possibly corresponds to TRBD1 (6 bases). The CDR3 is made up of 11 amino acids. The V gene's germline CDR1 is MDHEN and CDR2 SYDVKM. CDR3 coding DNA: TGTGCCAGCAGTTTCAGGGGAAACGCTAACTTC. It translates to CASSFRGNANF.

The chain links TRBV2 to TRBJ2-2, with 11 bases lining up with TRBD2. The CDR3 runs to 15 residues. V dropped 4 bases and J dropped 6; count of bases not matched to a gene: 4. CDR1 SNHLY and CDR2 FYNNEI come from the germline V gene. CDR3 DNA sequence: TGTGCCAGCAGTGTACAACTAGCGGGAGCCGGGGAGCTGTTTTTT. This sequence encodes CASSVQLAGAGELFF.

This sequence joins TRBV14 and TRBJ2-7, with 14 bases lining up with TRBD2. V lost 5 bases and J lost 3; bases outside the gene matches: 6. Germline CDR1 reads SGHDN; CDR2 reads FVKESK. This CDR3 has 16 residues. CDR3 in amino acids: CASSGGLAGVFYEQYF. CDR3 nucleotide sequence: TGTGCCAGCAGCGGGGGACTAGCGGGAGTCTTCTACGAGCAGTACTTC.

This chain links TRBV19 with TRBJ2-2; D gene uncertain. From germline, CDR1 is LNHDA and CDR2 SQIVND (reference sequence). V shed 4 bases and J shed 0 bases, with 6 bases lying between them. CDR3 size: 14 residues. The CDR3 DNA sequence: TGTGCCAGTAGTACAAACACGAACACCGGGGAGCTGTTTTTT. It is translated as CASSTNTNTGELFF.

This clone appeared a few times. The gene calls are TRBV6-5 and TRBJ2-3; 7 bases are a match to TRBD2. The germline gives CDR1 MNHEY, CDR2 SVGAGI. The CDR3 runs to 15 residues. V lost 5 bases, J lost 6 bases, and 11 bases stayed unmatched. CDR3 residues: CASSPTLAVRDTQYF. CDR3 nucleotides: TGTGCCAGCAGTCCTACCCTAGCGGTTCGGGATACGCAGTATTTT.

The rearrangement uses TRBV27 and TRBJ2-1, with TRBD1 identical over 7 bases. The CDR3 is made up of 15 amino acids. With 7 bases clipped from V and 5 bases from J, the junction kept 11 bases outside the gene matches. Germline V gene data show CDR1 as MNHEY and CDR2 as SMNVEV (reference sequence). The CDR3: CASTLTGSDDNEQFF. CDR3 nucleotide sequence: TGTGCCAGCACCCTGACAGGGAGTGACGACAATGAGCAGTTCTTC.

The V call is TRBV6-1, the J call TRBJ2-1; TRBD1 or TRBD2 may be the D gene (5 bases each). The CDR3 is 16 residues long. Deletions cut 1 base from V and 1 base from J, with 11 bases between. CDR1 MNHNS and CDR2 SASEGT come from the germline V gene. CDR3 DNA: TGTGCCAGCAGTGAAGGGGACGCGGCATCCTACAATGAGCAGTTCTTC. Its protein product is CASSEGDAASYNEQFF.

The rearrangement links TRBV6-1 to TRBJ1-4; 7 bases fit TRBD1. CDR1 MNHNS and CDR2 SASEGT come from the germline V gene. The length of the CDR3 is 14 residues. Trimming at V came to 7 bases and at J to 6 bases, leaving 8 bases not matched to a gene. The CDR3 sequence is CASNPTGAHEKLFF. The CDR3 bases are TGTGCCAGCAACCCTACAGGGGCCCATGAAAAACTGTTTTTT.

This chain connects TRBV15 to TRBJ2-1; 8 positions agree with TRBD2. This CDR3 has 15 amino acids. Germline values: CDR1 LNHNV, CDR2 YYDKDF (reference sequence). The V gene end was trimmed by 3 bases and the J gene end by 8 bases; junction bases not matched to a gene: 9. CDR3 nucleotide sequence: TGTGCCACCAGCAGGGCCCGGGAGGGCATTTATGAGCAGTTCTTC. It is translated as CATSRAREGIYEQFF.

This chain uses TRBV11-2 with TRBJ2-7, with 8 nucleotides matching TRBD1. This CDR3 has 18 residues. The V segment lost 5 bases and the J segment 6 bases; nucleotides outside the gene matches: 21. The V gene's germline CDR1 is SGHAT and CDR2 FQNNGV. CDR3 nucleotides: TGTGCCAGCAGCCCGATCTCGGGGAGGCAGGGGGCGCGAGGCGAGCAGTACTTC. Translation gives CASSPISGRQGARGEQYF.

The V call is TRBV5-1, the J call TRBJ2-3; TRBD1 matches 9 bases. After removal of 4 bases from V and 13 bases from J, the junction contained 10 bases not matched to a gene. The CDR3 runs to 13 residues. Looked up from germline, CDR1 is SGHRS and CDR2 is YFSETQ. In nucleotides, the CDR3 is TGCGCCAGCAGCGAAAGCACAGGGGGCGCTAAGTATTTT. The encoded protein is CASSESTGGAKYF.

Here the CDR3 reads CASTGQGASEAFF. CDR3 DNA sequence: TGTGCCAGCACCGGGCAGGGGGCTTCTGAAGCTTTCTTT. The gene calls are TRBV5-4 and TRBJ1-1; 8 bases are shared with TRBD1. Germline V gene data show CDR1 as SGHNT and CDR2 as YYREEE (reference sequence). CDR3 length: 13 amino acids. The junction had 7 bases not matched to a gene; V was cut back by 6 bases and J by 6 bases.

The chain uses TRBV28 and TRBJ2-7; possible D gene TRBD1, 6 bases. This CDR3 has 15 amino acids. The germline V and J ends were trimmed by 3 bases and 3 bases, with 15 bases remaining between them. CDR1 is MDHEN and CDR2 is SYDVKM in the germline V gene. The CDR3 coding sequence is TGTGCCAGCAGTTTGCCAGGGGATGGCAACTACGAGCAGTACTTC. Its translation: CASSLPGDGNYEQYF.

CDR3 bases: TGTGCCAGCAGCTTAGTTCCGGGTGGGGAGCAGTACTTC. Its translation is CASSLVPGGEQYF. The chain is built from TRBV11-3 and TRBJ2-5, with a possible D match to TRBD2 (5 bases). CDR3 size: 13 residues. Trimming took 1 base from V and 11 from J, leaving 14 bases between them. Germline loops: CDR1 SGHNT, CDR2 YENEEA.

This chain joins TRBV4-2 and TRBJ2-1; 9 nucleotides agree with TRBD2. The CDR3 is 15 residues long. Per the germline V gene, CDR1 is LGHNA and CDR2 is YNFKEQ. V shed 2 bases and J 9 bases; nucleotides not matched to a gene: 8. CDR3: CASSQFGGGEGEQFF. CDR3 sequence (DNA): TGTGCCAGCAGCCAATTCGGCGGGGGGGAAGGTGAGCAGTTCTTC.

The V gene is TRBV7-2, the J gene TRBJ2-1; D uncertain. Trimming removed 5 bases at V and 4 bases at J, with 12 bases between. The CDR3 covers 14 residues. Germline CDR1 is SGHTA and CDR2 is FQGNSA. The CDR3 DNA reads TGTGCCAGCAGCCCCCCCAAAGGTTACAATGAGCAGTTCTTC. Residues: CASSPPKGYNEQFF.

The V and J genes are TRBV11-2 and TRBJ2-4, with D maybe TRBD1 (6 bases). Between the trimmed V and J ends, which lost 4 bases and 5 bases, there was a span of 15 bases. CDR1 and CDR2 (germline): SGHAT, FQNNGV. The CDR3 has 15 amino acids. The CDR3, as DNA: TGTGCCAGCAGCTCTCTGGGGGCTCCCCAAAACATTCAGTACTTC. Protein: CASSSLGAPQNIQYF.

The chain joins TRBV28 to TRBJ1-1; tentative D call: TRBD1 (6 bases). The germline gives CDR1 MDHEN, CDR2 SYDVKM. Trimming left V 3 bases short and J 5 bases short, with 19 bases between. The CDR3 is made up of 16 amino acids. The CDR3 loop reads CASSLAEAGAKTEAFF. Written as DNA, the CDR3 is TGTGCCAGCAGTTTGGCCGAGGCAGGGGCTAAGACTGAAGCTTTCTTT.